This TCR beta chain was observed in a study of blood T cells in healthy people across ages. It was with a sample-barcoded 5' primer and a J-beta primer mix that a second PCR of roughly 7 to 12 cycles was run. With 12 random nucleotides, a template-switch adaptor tagged each individual cDNA molecule. TCRdb processed the 5' RACE reads anew with MiXCR; each CDR3 protein has one entry. Seen here are 700,000 to 900,000 distinct CDR3 sequences, 20% to 30% observed once, and the top ten hold 3%. The CDR3 runs 15 residues. Germline V gene data show CDR1 as KGHSH and CDR2 as LQKENI. These same data were also listed under a study on T cells of mothers and their children.

The V call is TRBV18, the J call TRBJ2-5; D possibly corresponds to TRBD1 (6 bases). The DNA end favors TRBJ2-7, so the J call may be wrong. Sample: blood. This receptor was identified in a boy younger than 18 in good health. CDR3 sequence (DNA): TGTGCCAGCTCACCAACCGGACAGAGCTCCTACGAGCAGTACTTC. Amino acids: CASSPTGQSSYEQYF.